This TCR beta chain stems from a study of cytomegalovirus exposure and HLA in healthy donors. The CDR3 extends over 13 amino acids. Trimming removed 5 bases from V and 4 bases from J; junction bases left unmatched: 3. Germline V CDR1 and CDR2: ENHRY, SYGVKD. Vbeta (60) and Jbeta (13) primers were used in the PCR. Measured with immunoSEQ multiplex PCR; TCRdb has only the in-frame clones, and not every one. The repertoire holds about 190,000 clones, approximately 80% seen once, with 13% to 15% in the top ten. A single count supports this clone. The sequenced sample was PBMCs. The chain has TRBV10-3 and TRBJ2-5; TRBD1 agrees at 8 bases. The source is a woman in her thirties in good health and CMV-seropositive. For the CDR3, the DNA is TGTGCCATCAGTCACACAGGGGGAGAGACCCAGTACTTC. This codes for CAISHTGGETQYF.